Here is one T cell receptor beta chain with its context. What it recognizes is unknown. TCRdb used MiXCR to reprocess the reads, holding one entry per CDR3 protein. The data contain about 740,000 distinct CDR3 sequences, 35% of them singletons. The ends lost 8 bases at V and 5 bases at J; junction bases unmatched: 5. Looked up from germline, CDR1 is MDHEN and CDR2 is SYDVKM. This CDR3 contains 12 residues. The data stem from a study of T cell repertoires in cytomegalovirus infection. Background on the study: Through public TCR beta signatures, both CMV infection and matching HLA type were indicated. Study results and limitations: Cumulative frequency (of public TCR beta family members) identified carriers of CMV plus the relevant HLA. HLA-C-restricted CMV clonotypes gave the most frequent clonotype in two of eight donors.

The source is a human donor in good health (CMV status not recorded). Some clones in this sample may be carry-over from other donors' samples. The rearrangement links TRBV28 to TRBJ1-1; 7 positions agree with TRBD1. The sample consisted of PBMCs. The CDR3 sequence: CASGDRLTEAFF. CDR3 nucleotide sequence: TGTGCCAGCGGGGACAGACTAACTGAAGCTTTCTTT.